A single sample is the source of the 5 T cell receptor beta chains below, sequenced in a study of TIL therapy for anti-PD-1-resistant metastatic lung cancer. The immunoSEQ assay was v3. The data were produced by immunoSEQ multiplex PCR, yet TCRdb's version contains in-frame clones alone and is incomplete. Of roughly 58,000 clones listed, more than 80% are singletons. The time point was: pre-treatment sample, taken before nivolumab and TIL therapy. Source: blood, taken at baseline. The receptors stem from a person between 25 and 80 years old with non-small cell lung cancer.

The rearrangement uses TRBV19 and TRBJ2-7; D is undetermined. This CDR3 region has 11 residues. Germline V lookup: CDR1 LNHDA, CDR2 SQIVND (reference sequence). The germline V and J ends were trimmed by 8 bases and 7 bases, with 12 bases remaining between them. This chain's CDR3 is CASSNVGEQYF. The CDR3, as DNA: TGTGCCAGTTCCAACGTGGGAGAGCAGTACTTC. Variable domain in full (rest from reference TRBV19 and TRBJ2-7): DGGITQSPKYLFRKEGQNVTLSCEQNLNHDAMYWYRQDPGQGLRLIYYSQIVNDFQKGDIAEGYSVSREKKESFPLTVTSAQKNPTAFYLCASSNVGEQYFGPGTRLTVT.

The chain links TRBV24-1 to TRBJ2-3, with no clear D. CDR3 length: 14 residues. Trimming took 4 bases from V and 5 from J, leaving 12 bases between them. Germline values: CDR1 KGHDR, CDR2 SFDVKD. In DNA, the CDR3 is TGTGCCACCAGTGAGGGATTTAAGGGAGATACGCAGTATTTT. It yields the protein CATSEGFKGDTQYF.

J is TRBJ2-2 and V is TRBV27, with no clear D. Germline V gives CDR1 MNHEY, CDR2 SMNVEV (reference sequence). There are 12 residues in the CDR3. V shed 2 bases and J shed 5 bases, with 3 bases lying between them. Here the CDR3 DNA reads TGTGCCAGCAGTTTAGGGACCGGGGAGCTGTTTTTT. This encodes CASSLGTGELFF.

The chain links TRBV16 to TRBJ1-6, with 9 bases identical to TRBD1. The CDR3 is made up of 13 amino acids. Germline assignment: CDR1 KGHSY and CDR2 FQNENV. V dropped 8 bases and J dropped 6; count of bases not matched to a gene: 2. CDR3 loop: CASGQGRNSPLHF. In DNA, the CDR3 is TGTGCCAGCGGACAGGGGCGTAATTCACCCCTCCACTTT. Looking up the rest from reference TRBV16 and TRBJ1-6 gives the full variable domain: GEEVAQTPKHLVRGEGQKAKLYCAPIKGHSYVFWYQQVLKNEFKFLISFQNENVFDETGMPKERFSAKCLPNSPCSLEIQATKLEDSAVYFCASGQGRNSPLHFGNGTRLTVT.

This clone showed up just once. V usage is TRBV27 and J usage is TRBJ1-6; weak D call: TRBD1 (5 bases). The V gene's germline CDR1 is MNHEY and CDR2 SMNVEV (reference sequence). With 6 bases removed from V and 8 bases from J, the gap between germline ends came to 20 bases. The CDR3 is 16 residues long. The CDR3 DNA reads TGTGCCAGCAGCCAGGCCGGGGGTTGGGACCATTCACCCCTCCACTTT. It is translated as CASSQAGGWDHSPLHF.